The rows below give T cell receptor beta chains drawn from one sample of a study of cytomegalovirus exposure and HLA in healthy donors. This table comes from immunoSEQ multiplex PCR, and its TCRdb copy is limited to in-frame clones, with some not included. This sample has 150,000 to 180,000 clones, with 60% to 85% found just once. Input material: PBMCs. These receptors all stem from a woman between 35 and 50 years old in good health and CMV-seronegative. CDR3s include the opening cysteine and the closing phenylalanine or tryptophan. D genes are given only for firm matches. The size entry is marked missing in some rows and otherwise reads once, few, many or a size class.

cdr3_nt cdr3_aa clone_size d_call j_call v_call
TGTGCCAGCAGCTTAGCGGGGGAAGAAGATACGCAGTATTTT CASSLAGEEDTQYF - - TRBJ2-3 TRBV11-3
TGCAGCGTTGCAGTAGCGGGGGGTTTTAGTGGCTACACCTTC CSVAVAGGFSGYTF - - TRBJ1-2 TRBV29-1
TGTGCCAGCAGCTTAGGGGGACAACACTACGAGCAGTACTTC CASSLGGQHYEQYF - - TRBJ2-7 TRBV13
TGTGCCAGCTCTCAGGGCGGGAACACTGAAGCTTTCTTT CASSQGGNTEAFF - - TRBJ1-1 TRBV19
TGCGCCAGCAGCTTGTGGGGGGGATTGGACTACTATGGCTACACCTTC CASSLWGGLDYYGYTF - - TRBJ1-2 TRBV5-1
TGTGCCAGCAGTTCCCTTGGACAGGAGGACAATGAGCAGTTCTTC CASSSLGQEDNEQFF - TRBD1 TRBJ2-1 TRBV27
TGTGCCAGCTCACCGGGGACAGGGCCAGACGGCTACACCTTC CASSPGTGPDGYTF - TRBD1 TRBJ1-2 TRBV18
TGTGCCAGCCTTTCGACTTGGTCCTACGAGCAGTACTTC CASLSTWSYEQYF - - TRBJ2-7 TRBV7-2
TGTGCCAGTAATGGACAGGGGGATTCACCCCTCCACTTT CASNGQGDSPLHF - TRBD1 TRBJ1-6 TRBV19
TGTGCCATCAGTGAGAGCCCCGGACAGATGTATGGCTACACCTTC CAISESPGQMYGYTF - - TRBJ1-2 TRBV10-3
TGTGCCAGCAGTTCCGGTTCTAACTATGGCTACACCTTC CASSSGSNYGYTF - - TRBJ1-2 TRBV28
TGTGCCAGCAGTTGGGGGGGTTCGACCTACACTGAAGCTTTCTTT CASSWGGSTYTEAFF - - TRBJ1-1 TRBV2
TGTGCCAGCAGCTCAAGGGGGCGGAACACAGATACGCAGTATTTT CASSSRGRNTDTQYF - TRBD1 TRBJ2-3 TRBV7-9
TGCAGCTCCCGAACTTCGGGGACCGGGGAGCTGTTTTTT CSSRTSGTGELFF few - TRBJ2-2 TRBV29-1
TGTGCCAGTACCGCAAAGGAGTTTGGGACAGTTTTGAATGAGCAGTTCTTC CASTAKEFGTVLNEQFF few TRBD1 TRBJ2-1 TRBV19
TGTGCCAGCAGCGTAGATTTCCAGGACACTGGGCAGTACTTC CASSVDFQDTGQYF - - TRBJ2-7 TRBV9
TGTGCCAGCAGCTTTGCCGGGGGTCTCGGCCCTGAGCAGTTCTTC CASSFAGGLGPEQFF - - TRBJ2-1 TRBV5-6
TGTGCCAGCAGCCGAGGACGGGGAGAGACCCAGTACTTC CASSRGRGETQYF once - TRBJ2-5 TRBV7-8
TGCGCCAGCAGCTTGGTTTTGGGACAGGAAGGCTACACCTTC CASSLVLGQEGYTF - TRBD1 TRBJ1-2 TRBV5-1
TGTGCTAGCAGCGAACACCAGGGACAGGGGGGAGGCTATGGCTACACCTTC CASSEHQGQGGGYGYTF - TRBD1 TRBJ1-2 TRBV7-7
TGTGCCAGCAGCGACCGGACAGGGAGTTATGGCTACACCTTC CASSDRTGSYGYTF once - TRBJ1-2 TRBV21-1
TGCGCCAGCAGCCAAGATGTATGGGGGCGGGCTGAAGCTTTCTTT CASSQDVWGRAEAFF - - TRBJ1-1 TRBV4-1
TGTGCCTGGGACCATGTAGGGGGAACAGATACGCAGTATTTT CAWDHVGGTDTQYF few - TRBJ2-3 TRBV30
TGTGCCAGTGGGGCTCTCCGCACAGATACGCAGTATTTT CASGALRTDTQYF - - TRBJ2-3 TRBV19
TGTGCAAGTCGCTTACCCTACCACAGGGGCTCTGGAAACACCATATATTTT CASRLPYHRGSGNTIYF - - TRBJ1-3 TRBV12-2
TGTGCCAGCAGCGCCGATGGGACAGGGGATGAAAAACTGTTTTTT CASSADGTGDEKLFF - TRBD1 TRBJ1-4 TRBV11-3
TGTGCCAGCAGCCTCCGGACTAGCGGGGTAAACTACGAGCAGTACTTC CASSLRTSGVNYEQYF - TRBD2 TRBJ2-7 TRBV7-9
TGTGCCAGCACCCCCCCCCAGAACGCCTATGGCTACACCTTC CASTPPQNAYGYTF - - TRBJ1-2 TRBV11-3
TGCGCCAGCAGCTTGGATGGGACTAGCGGTTTCAATGAGCAGTTCTTC CASSLDGTSGFNEQFF - TRBD2 TRBJ2-1 TRBV5-1
TGCAGCGGGCTTCGGGAGAACACTGAAGCTTTCTTT CSGLRENTEAFF few - TRBJ1-1 TRBV29-1
TGCGCCAGCAGTGAGTCGGTAGCGGGAGGCCGGGGTACGCAGTATTTT CASSESVAGGRGTQYF - TRBD2 TRBJ2-3 TRBV10-1
TGTGCTAGCAGACCGTACCTACAGGGAAGCGAGCAGTACTTC CASRPYLQGSEQYF - - TRBJ2-7 TRBV7-7
TGTGCCAGCAGCTTCCCGAGGGAGGACACTGAAGCTTTCTTT CASSFPREDTEAFF - - TRBJ1-1 TRBV7-9
TGCGCCAGCAGCTTGGATAGCGGGACAGGGGGTCTCGAGCAGTACTTC CASSLDSGTGGLEQYF once TRBD1 TRBJ2-7 TRBV5-1
TGTGCCTCCAGGGGGAATGTGGGTCAGCCCCAGCATTTT CASRGNVGQPQHF - TRBD1 TRBJ1-5 TRBV28
TGTGCCAGCAGCCTAGGGAGGGATGGGGTCGCAGATACGCAGTATTTT CASSLGRDGVADTQYF - TRBD2 TRBJ2-3 TRBV11-3
TGTGCCATCAGCCCATCGGGACAGGACGGTGGCTACACCTTC CAISPSGQDGGYTF - TRBD1 TRBJ1-2 TRBV10-3
TGTGCCAGCAGTGAAGGCAGGGGCACTGAAGCTTTCTTT CASSEGRGTEAFF - - TRBJ1-1 TRBV6-4
TGTGCCAGCAGCTTGGGTGGGAGCCATGGTGAGGAGACCCAGTACTTC CASSLGGSHGEETQYF few - TRBJ2-5 TRBV13
TGTGCCAGCAGCTTAGCGCTGACAGACTATGGCTACACCTTC CASSLALTDYGYTF - - TRBJ1-2 TRBV7-9
TGCGCCAGCAGCCCGCCGGGGCAGGGGGCGAATGGCTACACCTTC CASSPPGQGANGYTF few TRBD1 TRBJ1-2 TRBV5-1
TGCGCCAGCAGCCAAGTCGGGACAGGCCCCTACGAGCAGTACTTC CASSQVGTGPYEQYF - TRBD1 TRBJ2-7 TRBV4-1
TGTGCCAGCAGCTTGGGGTACAGGGGGCCGGAGACCCAGTACTTC CASSLGYRGPETQYF - TRBD1 TRBJ2-5 TRBV5-4
TGTGCCAGCAGCAGGGGTACACAAGGCTACGAGCAGTACTTC CASSRGTQGYEQYF once - TRBJ2-7 TRBV5-6